Included here is one T cell receptor beta chain sequence, with context. The antigen it binds to is not known. No base quality information exists; no much larger clone differs at one position. The data belong to a study of CD4 T cells in relation to SARS-CoV-2 and coronaviruses (dated by TCRdb to the early 2020s). Context from the whole study: The ViraFEST assay cultured PBMCs with antigen for around nine days, then sequenced TCR beta CDR3s to find antigen-specific clonal expansions. An HIV-1 Nef peptide pool or a no-peptide culture served as the negative reference condition. HLA restriction was mapped for shared crossreactive spike epitopes using patient-derived lymphoblastoid cell lines. The study assessed, at the TCR clonotype level, memory CD4+ T cell crossreactivity between SARS-CoV-2 and common cold coronavirus spike proteins. The Adaptive Biotechnologies TCR-sequencing kit was used to sequence samples from three pre-COVID donors and the naive versus memory experiments, whereas other data were Illumina-based. A different TCR-beta assay, based on Illumina, was used to sequence expansion assays from other donors in the study. Study-wide conclusions, independent of this receptor: Memory CD4+ clonotypes crossrecognizing SARS-CoV-2 and at least one common cold coronavirus spike were found in roughly 65% of donors. Crossreactive clones showed significantly weaker SARS-CoV-2-driven expansion than monoreactive clones, consistent with antigenic imprinting. Because no donor provided both pre-pandemic and post-infection samples, tracing the source of pre-existing responses was limited. Small numbers of patients and of tested TCRs limited the study. Because the crossreactivity analysis focused on spike protein, crossreactivity against other viral proteins was not assessed.

CD4+ T cells from unexposed donors were collected before the COVID-19 pandemic (2011-2018). The EasySep CD4+ T cell isolation kit was used to isolate CD4+ T cells once the cultures had run for nine to eleven days. As cell number allowed, CD4+ T cells from unexposed donors were tested for reactivity to SARS-CoV-2 S and N and to four common cold coronavirus spike pools. PBMCs were cultured at about 1.9 million per well in IMDM supplemented with 5% human AB serum and about 9.3 IU/ml IL-2. Half of the culture medium was replaced with fresh IL-2-containing medium on days 3 and 7. In general, triplicate replicate wells were used for every peptide culture condition. Leukapheresis product for the unexposed donors was bought commercially. Ficoll-Paque PLUS gradient centrifugation was used to isolate PBMCs from leukapheresis product or whole blood. PBMCs were either used fresh in the expansion assay or cryopreserved at -140 degrees C. The QIAamp Micro DNA Kit was used to extract genomic DNA from the CD4+ T cells.

V loses 3 bases of germline sequence and J loses 1 base, and the interval between the two ends is 10 bases. Including cysteine and phenylalanine, the CDR3 has 15 amino acids. Only the CDR3 DNA stays, 45 bases, in frame from base 1. CDR1 SNHLY and CDR2 FYNNEI were looked up in the germline V gene. The protocol used for the library was the immunoSEQ multiplex PCR assay. The authors' pipeline ran thus. During preprocessing, nonproductive sequences were removed, as were CDR3s that did not start with C, did not end with F or W, or were shorter than 7 amino acids. Antigen-specific clonotypes were called with the MANAFEST web app, based on expansion relative to reference and other culture wells. A clone counted as positive if significantly expanded in 2 of 3 replicate wells versus the reference culture at FDR below 0.05. For a clone to be considered positive, significant expansion relative to all other tandem wells and an odds ratio above 5 were also required. CDR3 homology was quantified as pairwise Levenshtein distance, calculated with the stringdist R package after three terminal residues were trimmed from each end. Entries here come from immuneACCESS through TCRdb and include only in-frame sequences with V and J called. Some clones fail to appear in such tables; in the studies checked, an unresolved V gene covers under half of the shortfall, and the cause of the remainder is unknown. The DNA gave D and trimming, while V, J and clone size come from that table. This sample holds tens of thousands of clones; less than 75% were observed only once. About 16% of the sample is taken by the ten largest.

This chain joins TRBV2 to TRBJ2-1; a tentative D match to TRBD2 spans 6 bases. The sequencing input was CD4+ T cells from PBMCs, cultured in vitro. The clonotype comes from a human donor in good health. The CDR3 protein is CASSDLAGSYNEQFF. DNA sequence: TGTGCCAGCAGTGATTTGGCGGGATCCTACAATGAGCAGTTCTTC.